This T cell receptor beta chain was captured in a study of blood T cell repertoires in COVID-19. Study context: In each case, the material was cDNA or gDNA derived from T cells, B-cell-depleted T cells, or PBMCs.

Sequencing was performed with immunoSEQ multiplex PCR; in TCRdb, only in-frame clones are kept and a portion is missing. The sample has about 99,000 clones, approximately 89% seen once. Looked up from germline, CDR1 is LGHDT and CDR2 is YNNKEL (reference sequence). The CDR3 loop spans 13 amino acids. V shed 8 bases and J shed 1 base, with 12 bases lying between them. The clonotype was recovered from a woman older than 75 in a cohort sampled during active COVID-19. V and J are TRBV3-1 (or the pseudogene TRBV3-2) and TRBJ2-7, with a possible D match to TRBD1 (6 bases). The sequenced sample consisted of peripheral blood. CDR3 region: CASDRQGSYEQYF. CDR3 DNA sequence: TGTGCCAGCGATCGGCAGGGGTCCTACGAGCAGTACTTC.